These 31 T cell receptor beta chains were sequenced from one sample in a study of shared clonotypes between healthy human individuals. This table comes from immunoSEQ multiplex PCR, and its TCRdb copy is limited to in-frame clones, with some not included. The table has around 300,000 clones, around 87% seen once. The source material was memory CD8+ T cells sorted from blood. Sample subset: CD45RO+ cells pooled with CCR7-negative TemRA cells. All receptors derive from a young man in good health.

The V call is TRBV5-1, the J call TRBJ1-1; D is undetermined. The germline V gene encodes CDR1 SGHRS and CDR2 YFSETQ. The CDR3 totals 16 residues. V lost 4 bases and J 5 bases, leaving 21 bases between the germline ends. CDR3 nucleotide sequence: TGCGCCAGCAGCCGGGTCGGGAGTTTCGTTGGAACTGAAGCTTTCTTT. Protein sequence: CASSRVGSFVGTEAFF.

This clone was counted between two and nine times. This sequence joins TRBV9 and TRBJ2-1; 7 positions agree with TRBD2. CDR1 SGDLS and CDR2 YYNGEE come from the germline V gene. The V segment lost 0 bases and the J segment 6 bases; nucleotides outside the gene matches: 9. CDR3 size: 16 residues. The CDR3 coding sequence is TGTGCCAGCAGCGTAGATAAGCGGGAACCCCGCAATGAGCAGTTCTTC. Translating gives CASSVDKREPRNEQFF.

The chain recombines TRBV30 with TRBJ2-2; TRBD1 aligns across 9 bases. This CDR3 contains 16 residues. Losses at the gene ends were 1 base for V and 3 bases for J; bases not matched to a gene: 6. The V gene's germline CDR1 is GTSNPN and CDR2 SVGIG (reference sequence). CDR3 amino acids: CAWSAPWTGDTGELFF. CDR3 DNA: TGTGCCTGGAGTGCCCCCTGGACAGGGGACACCGGGGAGCTGTTTTTT.

The chain links TRBV29-1 to TRBJ1-2; D not resolved. The CDR3 runs 12 residues. The V and J ends lost 5 bases and 3 bases respectively, with 10 bases between them. The germline V gene has CDR1 SQVTM and CDR2 ANQGSEA. The CDR3 spells CSVHGEDYGYTF. The CDR3 coding sequence is TGCAGCGTTCATGGCGAAGACTATGGCTACACCTTC.

CDR3 sequence: CASSFVGRDGTGELFF. Here the CDR3 DNA reads TGTGCCAGCAGTTTTGTCGGCAGGGACGGCACCGGGGAGCTGTTTTTT. The V gene is TRBV27, the J gene TRBJ2-2; D may match TRBD1 or TRBD2 (5 bases each). The CDR3 is 16 amino acids. Germline CDR1 MNHEY, CDR2 SMNVEV (reference sequence). V gave up 3 bases and J gave up 4 bases, with 15 bases separating them.

This sequence joins TRBV5-1 and TRBJ1-2; 7 nucleotides line up with TRBD1. The germline V gene encodes CDR1 SGHRS and CDR2 YFSETQ. This CDR3 is 13 amino acids long. V trimming: 0 bases; J trimming: 4 bases; junction bases outside the gene matches: 0. The CDR3 here is CASSLGDSYGYTF. The CDR3 DNA reads as TGCGCCAGCAGCTTGGGGGACAGCTATGGCTACACCTTC.

J is TRBJ1-2 and V is TRBV7-6; unclear D gene. V was pared by 5 bases and J by 14 bases, with 21 bases between. The CDR3 covers 13 residues. CDR1 SGHVS and CDR2 FNYEAQ come from the germline V gene. The CDR3 nucleotides are TGTGCCAGCAGCCCGAGGGCAGGCTCTGGTCGTACCTTC. Its translation: CASSPRAGSGRTF.

Remarks on this clone: The same CDR3 is also encoded by other DNA sequences in this sample. V usage is TRBV27 and J usage is TRBJ1-4; D is undetermined. This CDR3 is 13 amino acids long. From germline, CDR1 is MNHEY and CDR2 SMNVEV (reference sequence). Trimming pared 1 base from V and 7 bases from J, leaving 7 bases between. The CDR3 protein is CASSLLGGEKLFF. DNA for the CDR3: TGTGCCAGCAGTTTATTGGGAGGTGAAAAACTGTTTTTT. The variable domain in full, completed from reference TRBV27 and TRBJ1-4, reads EAQVTQNPRYLITVTGKKLTVTCSQNMNHEYMSWYRQDPGLGLRQIYYSMNVEVTDKGDVPEGYKVSRKEKRNFPLILESPSPNQTSLYFCASSLLGGEKLFFGSGTQLSVL.

This chain uses TRBV4-1 with TRBJ1-2, with a weak D call TRBD1 (6 bases). The CDR3 loop spans 13 amino acids. CDR1 and CDR2 (germline): MGHRA, YSYEKL. V lost 7 bases, J lost 3 bases, and 12 bases lay in between. The CDR3 region is CASTENRDYGYTF. In DNA form, the CDR3 reads TGCGCCAGCACCGAGAACAGGGACTATGGCTACACCTTC.

The chain carries TRBV9 and TRBJ1-2; weak D call: TRBD1 (6 bases). V was trimmed by 0 bases and J by 7 bases, leaving 13 bases between them. Germline V gene sequence: CDR1 SGDLS, CDR2 YYNGEE. CDR3 length equals 14 residues. The CDR3 spells CASSVGWGAPGYTF. CDR3 DNA: TGTGCCAGCAGCGTAGGATGGGGGGCTCCTGGCTACACCTTC.

This clone occurred once. The rearrangement uses TRBV9 and TRBJ2-2, with D uncertain. In germline, CDR1 is SGDLS, CDR2 YYNGEE. The CDR3 covers 13 residues. V was cut by 0 bases and J by 2 bases, with 2 bases left in between. The CDR3 spells CASSVDNTGELFF. DNA of the CDR3: TGTGCCAGCAGCGTAGATAACACCGGGGAGCTGTTTTTT.

The chain uses TRBV5-1 and TRBJ2-3; TRBD1 agrees at 7 bases. Germline lookup yields CDR1 SGHRS and CDR2 YFSETQ. The junction had 22 bases not matched to a gene; V was cut back by 5 bases and J by 4 bases. The CDR3 sequence is 19 residues long. For the CDR3, the DNA is TGCGCCAGCAGTCAACAGGGGTTGACTTTTGCAACGGTTTCAGATACGCAGTATTTT. This translates into CASSQQGLTFATVSDTQYF. The whole variable domain, filled in from reference TRBV5-1 and TRBJ2-3, reads KAGVTQTPRYLIKTRGQQVTLSCSPISGHRSVSWYQQTPGQGLQFLFEYFSETQRNKGNFPGRFSGRQFSNSRSEMNVSTLELGDSALYLCASSQQGLTFATVSDTQYFGPGTRLTVL.

J is TRBJ2-3 and V is TRBV6-5; tentative D call: TRBD2 (6 bases). The CDR3 covers 13 residues. V was pared by 2 bases and J by 3 bases, with 6 bases between. Germline values: CDR1 MNHEY, CDR2 SVGAGI. CDR3 DNA sequence: TGTGCCAGCAGTTACGCGGGGACAGATACGCAGTATTTT. It encodes CASSYAGTDTQYF.

V and J are TRBV9 and TRBJ2-3; D is perhaps TRBD1 (6 bases). Germline CDR1 SGDLS, CDR2 YYNGEE. The CDR3 runs to 15 residues. V was clipped by 2 bases and J by 5 bases, with 15 bases between them. The CDR3 is CASSVSGTPGDTQYF. CDR3 bases: TGTGCCAGCAGCGTCTCCGGGACACCGGGAGATACGCAGTATTTT.

This rearrangement joins TRBV7-9 to TRBJ2-7, with TRBD1 matching over 7 bases. After removal of 4 bases from V and 3 bases from J, the junction contained 3 bases not matched to a gene. Germline V CDR1 and CDR2: SEHNR, FQNEAQ (reference sequence). CDR3 size: 13 residues. This chain's CDR3 is CASSSTGDYEQYF. Here the CDR3 DNA reads TGTGCCAGCAGCTCCACAGGGGACTACGAGCAGTACTTC.

The rearrangement links TRBV5-6 to TRBJ2-3, with 11 bases that match TRBD2. Germline CDR1 and CDR2: SGHDT and YYEEEE. The CDR3 totals 15 residues. The junction had 5 bases not matched to a gene; V was cut back by 4 bases and J by 4 bases. CDR3 nucleotides: TGTGCCAGCAGCCAGGGACTAGCGGCGGCAGATACGCAGTATTTT. Translation gives CASSQGLAAADTQYF.

The rearrangement links TRBV9 to TRBJ2-1, with D perhaps assigned TRBD1 or TRBD2 (5 bases each). The CDR3 totals 16 residues. V was shortened by 0 bases and J by 0 bases, with 10 bases between the two germline ends. Per the germline V gene, CDR1 is SGDLS and CDR2 is YYNGEE. Here the CDR3 reads CASSVEWGSSYNEQFF. Written as DNA, the CDR3 is TGTGCCAGCAGCGTAGAGTGGGGGAGCTCCTACAATGAGCAGTTCTTC.

The chain is built from TRBV27 and TRBJ2-1; TRBD2 aligns across 9 bases. The germline V gene has CDR1 MNHEY and CDR2 SMNVEV (reference sequence). The J segment lost 6 bases and the V segment lost 3 bases, leaving 6 bases of the junction unmatched. The CDR3 loop spans 15 amino acids. CDR3 protein: CASSFHAGGPNEQFF. The CDR3 DNA is TGTGCCAGCAGTTTTCATGCGGGGGGGCCCAATGAGCAGTTCTTC.

This clone has just one count. The chain employs TRBV7-6 and TRBJ2-7; tentative D call: TRBD2 (6 bases). Germline-derived CDR1 and CDR2 are SGHVS and FNYEAQ. The CDR3 totals 14 residues. Deletions cut 4 bases from V and 7 bases from J, with 17 bases between. The CDR3 coding sequence is TGTGCCAGCAGCTCAGCGGGCCACCTGGGGGAGCAGTACTTC. It yields the protein CASSSAGHLGEQYF.

The chain recombines TRBV7-6 with TRBJ2-3; no definite D call. Trimming removed 5 bases at V and 5 bases at J, with 17 bases between. CDR1 is SGHVS and CDR2 is FNYEAQ in the germline V gene. The CDR3 runs 15 residues. This CDR3 is CASSPIPAEIDTQYF. DNA for the CDR3: TGTGCCAGCAGCCCAATCCCGGCCGAAATAGATACGCAGTATTTT.

In its sample, this clone was seen a few times. The chain links TRBV4-1 to TRBJ1-5, with D perhaps TRBD1 (5 bases). The CDR3 extends over 16 amino acids. V gave up 0 bases and J gave up 5 bases, with 14 bases separating them. The germline V gene has CDR1 MGHRA and CDR2 YSYEKL. The CDR3 DNA follows: TGCGCCAGCAGCCAAGAACCCACAGGATGGGATCAGCCCCAGCATTTT. Protein: CASSQEPTGWDQPQHF.

The chain carries TRBV6-6 and TRBJ1-2; a weak D match, TRBD1 (5 bases). The germline CDR1 and CDR2 sequences are MNHNY and SVGAGI (reference sequence). The CDR3 extends over 15 amino acids. V gave up 0 bases and J gave up 3 bases, with 11 bases separating them. CDR3 region: CASSYSEGHYYGYTF. The DNA for the CDR3 is TGTGCCAGCAGTTACTCGGAGGGGCACTACTATGGCTACACCTTC.

The chain employs TRBV27 and TRBJ2-7, with 11 bases matching TRBD1. CDR1 is MNHEY, CDR2 SMNVEV, per germline (reference sequence). V shed 4 bases, J shed 3 bases, and the junction held 5 bases outside the gene matches. This CDR3 is built from 15 residues. CDR3 residues: CASSYGTGGHYEQYF. In DNA form, the CDR3 reads TGTGCCAGCAGTTACGGGACAGGGGGGCACTACGAGCAGTACTTC.

The genes are TRBV27 and TRBJ1-6; D may be TRBD1 (5 bases). Trimming stripped 5 bases from V and 9 bases from J, with 14 bases between. The germline V gene has CDR1 MNHEY and CDR2 SMNVEV (reference sequence). The CDR3 spans 14 residues. For the CDR3, the DNA is TGTGCCAGCAGTCCCCGGGGGGAAGTTTCACCCCTCCACTTT. Encoded protein: CASSPRGEVSPLHF.

The chain joins TRBV5-6 to TRBJ2-5; TRBD2 agrees at 7 bases. V lost 3 bases to trimming and J lost 1 base; unmatched junction nucleotides: 3. From germline, CDR1 is SGHDT and CDR2 YYEEEE. This CDR3 region has 14 residues. The CDR3 DNA reads TGTGCCAGCAGCTGGGAGGGCAGCCAAGAGACCCAGTACTTC. It yields the protein CASSWEGSQETQYF.

V is TRBV4-3 and J is TRBJ2-1, with D perhaps TRBD2 (9 bases). V shed 2 bases and J shed 9 bases, with 20 bases lying between them. Germline loops: CDR1 LGHNA, CDR2 YSLEER. This CDR3 region has 16 residues. Here the CDR3 reads CASSQPQGGLASEQFF. CDR3 in DNA: TGCGCCAGCAGCCAACCACAGGGGGGACTAGCAAGTGAGCAGTTCTTC.

The CDR3 DNA follows: TGTGCCAGCAGCCGACTAGGACAGGGACGGGGCTACACCTTC. It codes for CASSRLGQGRGYTF. The rearrangement joins TRBV7-6 to TRBJ1-2, with 8 nucleotides matching TRBD1. The trim removed 5 bases at V and 8 bases at J, leaving 10 bases unmatched. The CDR3 loop spans 14 amino acids. CDR1 is SGHVS, CDR2 FNYEAQ, per germline.

The rearrangement links TRBV6-6 to TRBJ1-1; no reliable D call. V lost 4 bases, J lost 0 bases, and 12 bases lay in between. Germline V gives CDR1 MNHNY, CDR2 SVGAGI (reference sequence). The CDR3 extends over 15 amino acids. The CDR3 sequence is CASSSDPIMNTEAFF. CDR3 sequence (DNA): TGTGCCAGCAGTTCGGACCCTATAATGAACACTGAAGCTTTCTTT.

The rearrangement links TRBV5-1 to TRBJ2-4; TRBD1 matches at 9 bases. The CDR3 has 18 amino acids. Germline loops: CDR1 SGHRS, CDR2 YFSETQ. Germline trimming cut 4 bases from V and 1 base from J; bases unmatched to any gene: 12. The CDR3 nucleotides are TGCGCCAGCAGCCGGAGGGACAGGGAAATTTCCGCCAAAAACATTCAGTACTTC. It yields the protein CASSRRDREISAKNIQYF.

As to this clone: Other DNA sequences within the sample encode an identical CDR3. The chain carries TRBV7-9 and TRBJ1-5; D gene ambiguous. This CDR3 comprises 17 residues. Trimming left V 0 bases short and J 0 bases short, with 12 bases between. Germline values: CDR1 SEHNR, CDR2 FQNEAQ (reference sequence). The CDR3 protein is CASSLAGGPYSNQPQHF. The CDR3 DNA reads as TGTGCCAGCAGCTTAGCAGGAGGGCCCTATAGCAATCAGCCCCAGCATTTT.

At least ten counts were recorded for this clone. This chain links TRBV5-4 with TRBJ2-7; 13 positions match TRBD2. This CDR3 contains 18 residues. J was trimmed by 5 bases and V by 4 bases; bases with no gene match: 15. Germline values: CDR1 SGHNT, CDR2 YYREEE (reference sequence). This CDR3 reads CASSPGGVPGLAGNEQYF. CDR3 nucleotides: TGTGCCAGCAGCCCAGGGGGCGTACCGGGACTAGCGGGGAACGAGCAGTACTTC.